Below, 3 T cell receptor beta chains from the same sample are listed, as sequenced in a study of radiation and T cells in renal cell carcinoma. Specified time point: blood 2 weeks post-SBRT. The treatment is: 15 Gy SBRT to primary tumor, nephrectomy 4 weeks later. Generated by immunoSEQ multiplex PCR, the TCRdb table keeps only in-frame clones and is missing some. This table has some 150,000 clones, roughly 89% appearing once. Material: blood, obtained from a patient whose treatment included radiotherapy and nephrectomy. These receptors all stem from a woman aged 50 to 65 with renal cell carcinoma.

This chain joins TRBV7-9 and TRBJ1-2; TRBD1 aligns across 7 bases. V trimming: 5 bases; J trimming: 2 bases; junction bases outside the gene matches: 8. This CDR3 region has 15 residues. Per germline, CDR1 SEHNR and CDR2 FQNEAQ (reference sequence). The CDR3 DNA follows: TGTGCCAGCAGCAACCGATCGGACAGGAACTATGGCTACACCTTC. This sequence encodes CASSNRSDRNYGYTF.

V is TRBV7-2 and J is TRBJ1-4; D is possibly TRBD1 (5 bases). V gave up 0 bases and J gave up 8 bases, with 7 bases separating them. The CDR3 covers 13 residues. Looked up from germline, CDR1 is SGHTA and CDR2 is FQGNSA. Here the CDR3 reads CASSLARGEKLFF. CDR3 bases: TGTGCCAGCAGCTTAGCGAGGGGAGAAAAACTGTTTTTT.

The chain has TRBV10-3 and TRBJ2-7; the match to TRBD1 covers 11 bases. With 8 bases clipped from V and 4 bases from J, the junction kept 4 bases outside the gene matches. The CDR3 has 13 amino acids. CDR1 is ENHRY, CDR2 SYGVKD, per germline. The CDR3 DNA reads TGTGCCATCTCCGGGACAGGGGGGTACGAGCAGTACTTC. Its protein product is CAISGTGGYEQYF.